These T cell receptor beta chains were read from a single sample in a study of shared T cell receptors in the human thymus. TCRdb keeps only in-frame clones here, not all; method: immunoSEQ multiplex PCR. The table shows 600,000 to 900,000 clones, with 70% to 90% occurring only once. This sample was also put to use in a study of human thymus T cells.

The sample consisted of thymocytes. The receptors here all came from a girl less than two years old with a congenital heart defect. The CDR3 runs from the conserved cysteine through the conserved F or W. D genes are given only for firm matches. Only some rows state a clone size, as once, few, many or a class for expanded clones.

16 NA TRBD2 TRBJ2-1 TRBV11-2 CASSLDRGEGAAEQFF TGTGCCAGCAGCTTAGATCGGGGGGAAGGGGCCGCTGAGCAGTTCTTC
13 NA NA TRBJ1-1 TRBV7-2 CASSPAGDTEAFF TGTGCCAGCAGCCCCGCGGGGGACACTGAAGCTTTCTTT
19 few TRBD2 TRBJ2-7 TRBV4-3 CASSQDRELAGGHRYEQYF TGCGCCAGCAGCCAAGATAGGGAGCTAGCGGGGGGGCATCGCTACGAGCAGTACTTC
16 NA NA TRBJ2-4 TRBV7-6 CASSPSRSLAKNIQYF TGTGCCAGCAGCCCCTCCCGGTCGCTAGCCAAAAACATTCAGTACTTC
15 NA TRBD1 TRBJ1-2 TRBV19 CASSIADRGEHGYTF TGTGCCAGTAGTATCGCGGACAGGGGGGAGCATGGCTACACCTTC
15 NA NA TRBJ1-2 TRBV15 CATSRDQARNYGYTF TGTGCCACCAGCAGAGATCAGGCACGGAACTATGGCTACACCTTC
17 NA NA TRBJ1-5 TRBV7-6 CASSLSRTEFSNQPQHF TGTGCCAGCAGCTTATCCCGGACAGAATTTAGCAATCAGCCCCAGCATTTT
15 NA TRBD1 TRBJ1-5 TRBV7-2 CASSPSGTGGIPQHF TGTGCCAGCAGCCCCTCCGGGACAGGGGGCATACCCCAGCATTTT
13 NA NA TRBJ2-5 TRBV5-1 CASSRDKQETQYF TGCGCCAGCAGCCGGGACAAACAAGAGACCCAGTACTTC
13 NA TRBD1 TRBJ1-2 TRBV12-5 CASGPGQVDGYTF TGTGCTAGTGGGCCCGGACAGGTTGATGGCTACACCTTC
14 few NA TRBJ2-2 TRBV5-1 CASSFWGVTGELFF TGCGCCAGCAGCTTTTGGGGGGTCACCGGGGAGCTGTTTTTT